This TCR beta chain is drawn from a study of beta chain features in type 1 diabetes. Study results and limitations: More deletions and fewer insertions at VDJ junctions were found in patients with type 1 diabetes. All four CD4+ subsets from Type 1 diabetes patients carried moderately but significantly shorter TCRB CDR3s. Reads derived from cDNA could over-represent cells showing high TCR expression. Here, the possible influence of HLA type (on TCRB rearrangement) remained unresolved.

The CDR3 runs 16 residues. In germline, CDR1 is MGHRA, CDR2 YSYEKL. TCRB transcripts that were expressed got sequenced, as all of the isolated RNA had been reverse transcribed. Repertoires were generated with immunoSEQ multiplex PCR, while TCRdb's copy carries only in-frame clones and drops some. The sample includes approximately 160,000 clones, about 8.1% of them seen just once. As for this clone: Its matching antigen is unknown.

The TCR comes from a man between 18 and 29 years old in good health. Sequencing used central memory CD4+ T cells from blood. The chain recombines TRBV4-1 with TRBJ2-5; 8 bases fit TRBD1. The J call may be faulty, since TRBJ2-7 better matches the DNA end. The CDR3 coding sequence is TGCGCCAGCAGCCCATCCACAGGGGGTTTTTCCTACGAGCAGTACTTC. Protein product: CASSPSTGGFSYEQYF.